In this sample, the clone carrying this TCR beta chain turned up a few times. Its antigen is still unknown. Repertoires were generated with immunoSEQ multiplex PCR, while TCRdb's copy carries only in-frame clones and drops some. This table holds roughly 140,000 clones, about 81% found once. This specimen comes from a study of PD-1 blockade in classical Hodgkin lymphoma. CDR3 length equals 16 residues. Germline V gene data show CDR1 as LNHDA and CDR2 as SQIVND (reference sequence). Germline trimming cut 1 base from V and 1 base from J; bases unmatched to any gene: 5. Study outcomes and limitations: Whereas CD4+ TCR diversity had risen significantly by C4D1, CD8+ TCR diversity had not. Baseline diversity in complete responders resembled that of newly diagnosed patients. Exclusion was applied to patients who started nivolumab under 1 year after ASCT.

All patients relapsed after autologous stem cell transplantation, and brentuximab vedotin exposure varied. The clonotype originates from a human donor with classical Hodgkin lymphoma. This specimen was peripheral blood mononuclear cells (PBMCs), taken before the second cycle of nivolumab. This chain uses TRBV19 with TRBJ2-7; 9 bases fit TRBD1. The chain's CDR3 is CASSIAIGTGSYEQYF. For the CDR3, the DNA is TGTGCCAGTAGTATAGCCATCGGGACAGGGTCCTACGAGCAGTACTTC.